The 21 T cell receptor beta chains presented below share a single source sample, sequenced in a study of identical twins. TCRdb analysed the 5' RACE reads with MiXCR anew, one entry per CDR3 protein. Counted here are hundreds of thousands of distinct CDR3 sequences, roughly an eighth occurring once; the ten biggest clones make up approximately 7.5%. These sequences were also reported in another study, on yellow fever vaccine responses in identical twins.

The sample consisted of CD8+ T cells sorted from blood. The receptors stem from a woman younger than 35 in good health.

This clonotype occurred a few times. The chain recombines TRBV20-1 with TRBJ2-5; D might be TRBD2 (6 bases). The V and J ends lost 3 bases and 2 bases respectively, with 10 bases between them. The CDR3 is made up of 13 amino acids. The V gene's germline CDR1 is DFQATT and CDR2 SNEGSKA (reference sequence). This CDR3 reads CSASGSGQETQYF. As DNA, the CDR3 is TGCAGTGCTAGCGGGAGTGGGCAAGAGACCCAGTACTTC.

The chain carries TRBV7-7 and TRBJ2-4; D is possibly TRBD1 or TRBD2 (5 bases each). The CDR3 has 13 residues. From germline, CDR1 is SSHAT and CDR2 FNYEAQ (reference sequence). Between the trimmed V and J ends, which lost 4 bases and 8 bases, there was a span of 12 bases. The DNA for the CDR3 is TGTGCCAGCAGCTATGATGAGGGGTACATTCAGTACTTC. Residues: CASSYDEGYIQYF.

The sample holds a few counts of this clonotype. The V and J genes are TRBV7-6 and TRBJ1-4, with D unclear. The germline CDR1 and CDR2 sequences are SGHVS and FNYEAQ. The CDR3 consists of 15 residues. Trimming cost V 5 bases and J 0 bases, with 10 bases left between them. This CDR3 reads CASSPTLPTNEKLFF. The CDR3 coding sequence is TGTGCCAGCAGCCCTACACTCCCAACTAATGAAAAACTGTTTTTT.

This clonotype was seen only a few times. V and J are TRBV7-8 and TRBJ2-1; D is ambiguous. V dropped 6 bases and J dropped 0 bases, with 9 bases sitting between them. The CDR3 length is 14 residues. Looked up from germline, CDR1 is SGHVS and CDR2 is FQNEAQ. CDR3 DNA: TGTGCCAGCAGGCCCAGTCTCTCCTACAATGAGCAGTTCTTC. Its protein is CASRPSLSYNEQFF.

This clonotype has ten or more counts. J is TRBJ2-3 and V is TRBV7-3; D is uncertain. The CDR3 has 13 residues. V was cut by 4 bases and J by 0 bases, with 5 bases left in between. Germline CDR1 and CDR2: SGHTA and FQGTGA. CDR3: CASSWASTDTQYF. The CDR3 DNA reads TGTGCCAGCAGCTGGGCTAGCACAGATACGCAGTATTTT.

The chain has TRBV11-3 and TRBJ1-6; 8 bases agree with TRBD1. J gave up 13 bases and V 10 bases, and 9 bases lay outside the gene matches. The CDR3 is 12 residues long. Germline CDR1 reads SGHNT; CDR2 reads YENEEA. The CDR3 spells CATWTGHPPLHF. CDR3 nucleotide sequence: TGTGCCACCTGGACAGGGCACCCGCCCCTCCACTTT.

This clonotype appeared many times. The chain uses TRBV28 and TRBJ2-1, with 9 bases that match TRBD2. CDR1 is MDHEN, CDR2 SYDVKM, per germline. With 6 bases clipped from V and 6 bases from J, the junction kept 9 bases outside the gene matches. This CDR3 comprises 15 residues. In DNA form, the CDR3 reads TGTGCCAGCAGCCCCGGGACTAGCCCTTTCAATGAGCAGTTCTTC. Its protein product is CASSPGTSPFNEQFF.

The chain joins TRBV4-1 to TRBJ2-7; D is undetermined. Trimming took off 0 bases at V and 3 bases at J, with 12 bases between the two ends. The CDR3 has 15 amino acids. Germline CDR1 and CDR2: MGHRA and YSYEKL. CDR3 coding DNA: TGCGCCAGCAGCCAAGAGTCGATACTGATCTACGAGCAGTACTTC. Translation: CASSQESILIYEQYF.

The chain has TRBV5-5 and TRBJ1-4, with 11 bases that match TRBD1. Germline V gene sequence: CDR1 SGHKS, CDR2 YYEKEE (reference sequence). There are 15 residues in the CDR3. J was trimmed by 2 bases and V by 3 bases; bases with no gene match: 0. CDR3 residues: CASSWDRGTNEKLFF. DNA for the CDR3: TGTGCCAGCAGCTGGGACAGGGGGACTAATGAAAAACTGTTTTTT.

J is TRBJ2-1 and V is TRBV6-4; 14 nucleotides match TRBD2. The CDR3 length is 14 residues. The V segment lost 4 bases and the J segment 7 bases; nucleotides outside the gene matches: 0. Germline V gives CDR1 MRHNA, CDR2 SNTAGT. CDR3 in DNA: TGTGCCAGCAGTGGGACTAGCGGGGGGAATGAGCAGTTCTTC. Residues: CASSGTSGGNEQFF.

This clonotype was counted many times. V gene TRBV5-4 combines with J gene TRBJ2-2; no reliable D call. CDR1 SGHNT and CDR2 YYREEE come from the germline V gene (reference sequence). The V end lost 0 bases, the J end lost 0 bases, and 18 bases lay between the germline ends. CDR3 size: 19 residues. CDR3 residues: CASSLGWFPATANTGELFF. The CDR3, as DNA: TGTGCCAGCAGCTTGGGTTGGTTCCCGGCCACTGCGAACACCGGGGAGCTGTTTTTT.

The chain combines TRBV7-3 with TRBJ2-3; either TRBD1 or TRBD2 may supply D (5 bases each). Germline CDR1 is SGHTA and CDR2 is FQGTGA. With 4 bases removed from V and 1 base from J, the gap between germline ends came to 9 bases. This CDR3 comprises 14 residues. CDR3 amino acids: CASSSVGGTDTQYF. The DNA for the CDR3 is TGTGCCAGCAGCTCCGTGGGGGGCACAGATACGCAGTATTTT.

This clonotype was counted only a few times. The V call is TRBV7-9, the J call TRBJ1-5, with D unresolved. Germline values: CDR1 SEHNR, CDR2 FQNEAQ (reference sequence). The V gene lost 5 bases and the J gene lost 9 bases, with 11 bases spanning the gap. The CDR3 totals 12 residues. The CDR3 spells CASSQGRGPQHF. The CDR3 DNA follows: TGTGCCAGCAGCCAAGGGCGCGGGCCCCAGCATTTT.

This clonotype was counted many times. V and J are TRBV4-1 and TRBJ2-1; 11 nucleotides match TRBD2. Germline CDR1 and CDR2: MGHRA and YSYEKL. The CDR3 has 15 amino acids. V lost 1 base to trimming and J lost 9 bases; unmatched junction nucleotides: 5. The CDR3 loop is CASSQVSGGAGEQFF. The CDR3 coding sequence is TGCGCCAGCAGCCAAGTTAGCGGGGGGGCGGGTGAGCAGTTCTTC.

This rearrangement joins TRBV20-1 to TRBJ1-1, with D uncertain. The CDR3 loop spans 14 amino acids. CDR1 and CDR2 (germline): DFQATT, SNEGSKA (reference sequence). Between the trimmed V and J ends, which lost 7 bases and 5 bases, there was a span of 20 bases. The CDR3, as DNA: TGCAGTGTAGAGCTTGGGCGGGAGTTGACTGAAGCTTTCTTT. It codes for CSVELGRELTEAFF.

V gene TRBV15 combines with J gene TRBJ2-1, with D tentatively TRBD2 (7 bases). The CDR3 loop spans 17 amino acids. Germline CDR1 is LNHNV and CDR2 is YYDKDF (reference sequence). The ends were cut back, 3 bases at V and 7 bases at J, with 22 bases in the middle. The CDR3 region is CATSRGFRGEGRNEQFF. CDR3 DNA: TGTGCCACCAGCAGGGGCTTTAGGGGGGAGGGCCGGAATGAGCAGTTCTTC. The variable domain in full, with the rest retrieved from reference TRBV15 and TRBJ2-1, is DAMVIQNPRYQVTQFGKPVTLSCSQTLNHNVMYWYQQKSSQAPKLLFHYYDKDFNNEADTPDNFQSRRPNTSFCFLDIRSPGLGDTAMYLCATSRGFRGEGRNEQFFGPGTRLTVL.

This clonotype appeared a few times. The J gene is TRBJ2-2, the V gene TRBV6-5; weak D call: TRBD1 (6 bases). Germline CDR1 reads MNHEY; CDR2 reads SVGAGI. V lost 4 bases to trimming and J lost 4 bases, with 10 bases between them. The CDR3 sequence is 14 residues long. For the CDR3, the DNA is TGTGCCAGCAGTTTCGGACAGCTCACCGGGGAGCTGTTTTTT. This gives the protein CASSFGQLTGELFF.

This clonotype came up a few times. The chain has TRBV7-3 and TRBJ1-2; D is unclear. Per germline, CDR1 SGHTA and CDR2 FQGTGA. CDR3 length: 15 amino acids. V dropped 1 base and J dropped 0 bases, with 9 bases sitting between them. The CDR3: CASSLNPGTNYGYTF. CDR3 in DNA: TGTGCCAGCAGCTTAAATCCGGGGACTAACTATGGCTACACCTTC.

This clonotype has ten or more counts. The V gene is TRBV5-1, the J gene TRBJ2-3, with 8 bases identical to TRBD2. The V segment lost 0 bases and the J segment 0 bases; nucleotides outside the gene matches: 9. This CDR3 is built from 18 residues. In germline, CDR1 is SGHRS, CDR2 YFSETQ. The CDR3, as DNA: TGCGCCAGCAGCTTGGCAACTATAGCGGGGAGAAGCACAGATACGCAGTATTTT. Translation gives CASSLATIAGRSTDTQYF.

Ten or more counts support this clonotype. J is TRBJ2-5 and V is TRBV6-5; 7 bases match TRBD2. V dropped 6 bases and J dropped 5; count of bases not matched to a gene: 9. The CDR3 length is 14 residues. Germline CDR1 is MNHEY and CDR2 is SVGAGI. CDR3 in DNA: TGTGCCAGCAGGTTAGCGGGTTTGGAGGAGACCCAGTACTTC. Its translation is CASRLAGLEETQYF.

This clonotype appeared a few times. CDR3 amino acids: CASSDWIYWGQGHNEQFF. The CDR3 DNA follows: TGTGCCAGCAGTGACTGGATCTACTGGGGACAGGGGCACAATGAGCAGTTCTTC. This sequence joins TRBV6-4 and TRBJ2-1; 10 positions match TRBD1. CDR3 length: 18 amino acids. Germline V gene data show CDR1 as MRHNA and CDR2 as SNTAGT. V lost 1 base, J lost 5 bases, and 11 bases stayed unmatched.